This entry lists 5 T cell receptor beta chains sequenced from one sample in a study of Ad26.COV2.S vaccination and SARS-CoV-2 variants. Sequenced by immunoSEQ multiplex PCR; TCRdb stores in-frame clones only, minus some. The sample contains about 350,000 clones, roughly nine tenths of which appear only once. The sample was peripheral blood, taken after recovery from COVID-19. The origin of the receptors is a human donor who had recovered from COVID-19.

As DNA, the CDR3 is TGTGCCAGCAGTGTTGAAGCTTTCTTT. Translation gives CASSVEAFF. J is TRBJ1-1 and V is TRBV2, with D unresolved. The germline gives CDR1 SNHLY, CDR2 FYNNEI. CDR3 length: 9 residues. V lost 4 bases to trimming and J lost 7 bases, with 1 base between them.

The chain carries TRBV6-5 and TRBJ2-7; 10 nucleotides agree with TRBD1. There are 13 residues in the CDR3. Germline CDR1 reads MNHEY; CDR2 reads SVGAGI. The V segment lost 7 bases and the J segment 4 bases; nucleotides outside the gene matches: 4. CDR3 coding DNA: TGTGCCAGCACTAGGACAGGGGGATACGAGCAGTACTTC. Translating gives CASTRTGGYEQYF.

In nucleotides, the CDR3 is TGTGCCAGCAGCTTGGGGCAGGGAAGGGACGGAAACACCATATATTTT. This translates into CASSLGQGRDGNTIYF. The chain carries TRBV5-5 and TRBJ1-3, with TRBD1 as a possible D gene (5 bases). Germline CDR1 and CDR2: SGHKS and YYEKEE (reference sequence). V lost 0 bases to trimming and J lost 4 bases, with 14 bases between them. This CDR3 is built from 16 residues.

V is TRBV6-2 or TRBV6-3 and J is TRBJ1-2; D is unclear. Trimming took off 1 base at V and 7 bases at J, with 7 bases between the two ends. Per the germline V gene, CDR1 is MNHEY and CDR2 is SVGEGT. The CDR3 extends over 12 amino acids. In DNA, the CDR3 is TGTGCCAGCAGTTACTTCTTGCGTGGCTACACCTTC. This encodes CASSYFLRGYTF.

The V gene is TRBV9, the J gene TRBJ2-5; 7 nucleotides match TRBD1. V gave up 0 bases and J gave up 4 bases; unmatched junction bases: 9. Germline V gene lookup returns CDR1 SGDLS and CDR2 YYNGEE. The CDR3 runs 16 residues. The CDR3 loop reads CASSVGQGRPLETQYF. The CDR3 nucleotides read TGTGCCAGCAGCGTAGGACAGGGCCGGCCCTTAGAGACCCAGTACTTC. Together with reference TRBV9 and TRBJ2-5, the CDR3 gives the full variable domain: DSGVTQTPKHLITATGQRVTLRCSPRSGDLSVYWYQQSLDQGLQFLIQYYNGEERAKGNILERFSAQQFPDLHSELNLSSLELGDSALYFCASSVGQGRPLETQYFGPGTRLLVL.